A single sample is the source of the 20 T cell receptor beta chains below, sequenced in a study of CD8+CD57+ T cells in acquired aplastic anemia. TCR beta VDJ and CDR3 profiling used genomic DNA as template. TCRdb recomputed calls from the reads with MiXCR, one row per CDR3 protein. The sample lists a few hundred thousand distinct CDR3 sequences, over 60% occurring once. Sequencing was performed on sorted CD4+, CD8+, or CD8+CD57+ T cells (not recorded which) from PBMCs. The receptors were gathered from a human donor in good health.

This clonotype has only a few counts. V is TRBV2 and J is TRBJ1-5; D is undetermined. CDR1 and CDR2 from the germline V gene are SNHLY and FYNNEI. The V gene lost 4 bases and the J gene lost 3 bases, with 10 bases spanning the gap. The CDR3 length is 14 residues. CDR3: CASSGYSPNQPQHF. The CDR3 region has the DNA TGTGCCAGCAGTGGTTACAGCCCCAATCAGCCCCAGCATTTT.

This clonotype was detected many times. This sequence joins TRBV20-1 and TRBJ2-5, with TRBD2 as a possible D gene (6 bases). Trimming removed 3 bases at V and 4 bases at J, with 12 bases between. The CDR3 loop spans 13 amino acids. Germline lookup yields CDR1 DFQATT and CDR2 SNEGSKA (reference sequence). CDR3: CSASGTGVETQYF. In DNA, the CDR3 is TGCAGTGCTAGCGGGACGGGGGTAGAGACCCAGTACTTC.

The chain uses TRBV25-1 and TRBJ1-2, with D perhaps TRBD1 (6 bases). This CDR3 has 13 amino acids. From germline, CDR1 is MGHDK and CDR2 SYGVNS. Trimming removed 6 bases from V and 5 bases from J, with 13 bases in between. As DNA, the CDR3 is TGTGCCAGCAGCAACCGGGGGCAATATGGCTACACCTTC. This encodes CASSNRGQYGYTF.

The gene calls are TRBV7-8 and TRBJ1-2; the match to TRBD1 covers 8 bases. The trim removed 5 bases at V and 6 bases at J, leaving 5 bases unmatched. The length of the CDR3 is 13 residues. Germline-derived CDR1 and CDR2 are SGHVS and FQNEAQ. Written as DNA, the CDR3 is TGTGCCAGCAGCCCGACAGGGGAGGATGGCTACACCTTC. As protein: CASSPTGEDGYTF.

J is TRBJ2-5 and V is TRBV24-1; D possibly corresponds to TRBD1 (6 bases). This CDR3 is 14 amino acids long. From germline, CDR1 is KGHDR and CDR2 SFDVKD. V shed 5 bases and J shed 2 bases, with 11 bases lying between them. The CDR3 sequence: CATSAWTEQETQYF. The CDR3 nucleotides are TGTGCCACCAGTGCCTGGACAGAGCAAGAGACCCAGTACTTC.

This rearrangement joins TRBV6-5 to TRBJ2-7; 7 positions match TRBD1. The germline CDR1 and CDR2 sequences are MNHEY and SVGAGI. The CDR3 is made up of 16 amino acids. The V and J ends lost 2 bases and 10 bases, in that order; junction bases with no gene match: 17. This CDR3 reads CASSYNPGAGGSQQYF. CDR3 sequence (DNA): TGTGCCAGCAGTTACAATCCTGGGGCAGGGGGTAGCCAACAGTACTTC.

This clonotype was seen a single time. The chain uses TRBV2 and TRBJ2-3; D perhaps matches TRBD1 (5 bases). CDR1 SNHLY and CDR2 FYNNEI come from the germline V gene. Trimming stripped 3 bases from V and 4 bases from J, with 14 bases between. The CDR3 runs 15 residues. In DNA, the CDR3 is TGTGCCAGCAGTGAGGACATTGGGAAGGCAGATACGCAGTATTTT. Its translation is CASSEDIGKADTQYF. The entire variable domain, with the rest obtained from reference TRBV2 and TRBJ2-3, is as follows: EPEVTQTPSHQVTQMGQEVILRCVPISNHLYFYWYRQILGQKVEFLVSFYNNEISEKSEIFDDQFSVERPDGSNFTLKIRSTKLEDSAMYFCASSEDIGKADTQYFGPGTRLTVL.

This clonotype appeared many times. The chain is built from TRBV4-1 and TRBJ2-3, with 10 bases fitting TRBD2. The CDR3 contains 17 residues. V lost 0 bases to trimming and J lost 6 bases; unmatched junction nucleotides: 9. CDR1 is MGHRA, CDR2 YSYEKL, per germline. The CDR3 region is CASSQDFLGLALDTQYF. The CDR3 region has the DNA TGCGCCAGCAGCCAAGATTTTCTGGGACTAGCGCTGGATACGCAGTATTTT.

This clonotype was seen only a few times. The CDR3 loop is CASRPRNNEQFF. The CDR3 coding sequence is TGTGCCAGCCGCCCAAGGAACAATGAGCAGTTCTTC. V usage is TRBV25-1 and J usage is TRBJ2-1; D unclear. This CDR3 spans 12 amino acids. Per germline, CDR1 MGHDK and CDR2 SYGVNS. V lost 8 bases and J 5 bases, leaving 10 bases between the germline ends. Full variable domain (rest looked up from reference TRBV25-1 and TRBJ2-1): EADIYQTPRYLVIGTGKKITLECSQTMGHDKMYWYQQDPGMELHLIHYSYGVNSTEKGDLSSESTVSRIRTEHFPLTLESARPSHTSQYLCASRPRNNEQFFGPGTRLTVL.

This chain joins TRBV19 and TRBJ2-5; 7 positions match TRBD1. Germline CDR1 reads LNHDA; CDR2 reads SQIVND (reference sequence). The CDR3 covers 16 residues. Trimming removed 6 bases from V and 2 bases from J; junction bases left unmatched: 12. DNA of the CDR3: TGTGCCAGTAGCCTCTCCGGGACAGCCCATCAAGAGACCCAGTACTTC. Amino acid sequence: CASSLSGTAHQETQYF.

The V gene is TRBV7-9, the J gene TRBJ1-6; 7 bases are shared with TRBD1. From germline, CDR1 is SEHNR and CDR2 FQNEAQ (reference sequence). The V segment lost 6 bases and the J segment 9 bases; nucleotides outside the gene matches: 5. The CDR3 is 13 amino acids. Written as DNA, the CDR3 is TGTGCCAGCAGTCGCGGGACAGCTTCACCCCTCCACTTT. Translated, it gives CASSRGTASPLHF.

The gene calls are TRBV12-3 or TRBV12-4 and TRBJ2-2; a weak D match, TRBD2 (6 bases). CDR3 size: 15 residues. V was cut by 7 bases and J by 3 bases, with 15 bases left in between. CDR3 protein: CASTTVSGYTGELFF. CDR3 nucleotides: TGTGCCAGCACCACCGTTAGCGGCTACACCGGGGAGCTGTTTTTT.

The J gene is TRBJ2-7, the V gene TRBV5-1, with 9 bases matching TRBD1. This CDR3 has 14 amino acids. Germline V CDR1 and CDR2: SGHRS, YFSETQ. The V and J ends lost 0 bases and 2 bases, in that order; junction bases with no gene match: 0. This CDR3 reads CASSLGDRAYEQYF. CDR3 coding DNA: TGCGCCAGCAGCTTGGGGGACAGGGCCTACGAGCAGTACTTC.

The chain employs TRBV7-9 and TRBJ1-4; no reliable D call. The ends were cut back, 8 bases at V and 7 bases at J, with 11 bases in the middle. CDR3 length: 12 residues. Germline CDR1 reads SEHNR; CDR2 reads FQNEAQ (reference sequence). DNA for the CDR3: TGTGCCAGCGGTCCGGGCCCTGAAAAACTGTTTTTT. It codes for CASGPGPEKLFF.

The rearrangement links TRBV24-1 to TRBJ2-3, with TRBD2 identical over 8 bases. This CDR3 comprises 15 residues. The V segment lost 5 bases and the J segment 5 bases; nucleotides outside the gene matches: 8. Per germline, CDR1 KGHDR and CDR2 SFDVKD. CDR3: CATSGSVAGRDTQYF. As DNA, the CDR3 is TGTGCCACCAGTGGCTCAGTAGCGGGACGAGATACGCAGTATTTT.

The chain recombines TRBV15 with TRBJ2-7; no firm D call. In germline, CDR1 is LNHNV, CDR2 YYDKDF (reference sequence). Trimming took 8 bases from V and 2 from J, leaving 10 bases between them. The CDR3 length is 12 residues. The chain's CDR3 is CATSTTTYEQYF. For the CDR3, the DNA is TGTGCCACCTCGACAACAACCTACGAGCAGTACTTC.

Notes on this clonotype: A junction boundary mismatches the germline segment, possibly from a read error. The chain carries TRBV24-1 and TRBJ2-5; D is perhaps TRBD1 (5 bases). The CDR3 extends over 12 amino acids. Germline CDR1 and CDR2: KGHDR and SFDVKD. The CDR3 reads CATSPGKEPQYF. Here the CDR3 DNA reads TGTGCCACCTCCCCAGGGAAAGAGCCCCAGTACTTC.

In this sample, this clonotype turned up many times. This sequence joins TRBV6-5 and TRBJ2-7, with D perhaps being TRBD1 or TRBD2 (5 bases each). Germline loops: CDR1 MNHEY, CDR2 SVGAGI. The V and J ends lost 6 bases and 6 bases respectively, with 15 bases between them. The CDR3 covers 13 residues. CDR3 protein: CASRPGPSFEQYF. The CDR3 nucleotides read TGTGCCAGCAGACCGGGACCTAGCTTCGAGCAGTACTTC.

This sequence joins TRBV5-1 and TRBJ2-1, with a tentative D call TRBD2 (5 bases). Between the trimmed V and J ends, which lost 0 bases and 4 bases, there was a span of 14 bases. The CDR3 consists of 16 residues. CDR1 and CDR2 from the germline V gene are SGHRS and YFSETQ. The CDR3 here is CASSLGFHGVYNEQFF. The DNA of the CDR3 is TGCGCCAGCAGCTTGGGTTTCCACGGGGTTTACAATGAGCAGTTCTTC.

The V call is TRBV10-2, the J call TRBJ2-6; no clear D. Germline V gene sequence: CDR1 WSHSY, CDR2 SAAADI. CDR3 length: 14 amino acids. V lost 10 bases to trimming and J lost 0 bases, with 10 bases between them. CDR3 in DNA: TGCGCCACCAGCCCGGGCTCTGGGGCCAACGTCCTGACTTTC. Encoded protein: CATSPGSGANVLTF.